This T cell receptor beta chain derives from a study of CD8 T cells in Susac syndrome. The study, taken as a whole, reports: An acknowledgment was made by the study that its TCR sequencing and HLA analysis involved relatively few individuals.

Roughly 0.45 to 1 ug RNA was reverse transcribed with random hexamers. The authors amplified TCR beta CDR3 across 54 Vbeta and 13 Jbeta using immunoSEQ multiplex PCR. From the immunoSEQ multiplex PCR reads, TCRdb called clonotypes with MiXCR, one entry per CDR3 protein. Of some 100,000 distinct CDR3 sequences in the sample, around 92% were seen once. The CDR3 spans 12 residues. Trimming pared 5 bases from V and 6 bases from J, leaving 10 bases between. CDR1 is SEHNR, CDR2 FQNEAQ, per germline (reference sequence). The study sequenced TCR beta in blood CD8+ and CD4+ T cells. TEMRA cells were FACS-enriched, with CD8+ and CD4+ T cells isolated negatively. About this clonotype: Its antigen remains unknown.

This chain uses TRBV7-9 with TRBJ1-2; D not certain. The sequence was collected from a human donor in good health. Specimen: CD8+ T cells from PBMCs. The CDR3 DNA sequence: TGTGCCAGCAGCCCCCGGGCGGATGGCTACACCTTC. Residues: CASSPRADGYTF.